The clone carrying this TCR beta chain was seen once. These data come from a study of blood T cell repertoires in COVID-19. The protocol was immunoSEQ multiplex PCR, while the TCRdb copy is restricted to in-frame clones and leaves out a portion. The table has 35,000 to 45,000 clones, around 84% seen once. V lost 2 bases and J lost 9; bases outside the gene matches: 6. The CDR3 runs 13 residues. Germline assignment: CDR1 MNHEY and CDR2 SVGAGI. The sequenced material came from peripheral blood. This sequence was found in a man aged 70 or older with acute or convalescent COVID-19. J is TRBJ1-2 and V is TRBV6-5; 7 bases align to TRBD1. The CDR3 sequence: CASSYTGQWRYTF. As DNA, the CDR3 is TGTGCCAGCAGTTACACGGGACAGTGGCGCTACACCTTC.